Each of the 7 T cell receptor beta chains below was sequenced from the same sample in a study of metastatic and nonmetastatic thyroid tumors. With MiXCR, TCRdb reprocessed the PCR reads. The sample holds 21,000 or so clones, roughly 9.8% seen once. Each patient came to thyroid surgery without any prior treatment (of any kind). Material for sequencing was blood. The receptors were sampled from a female donor with papillary thyroid cancer or a benign thyroid nodule (not recorded which). Some clones in this sample may be carry-over from other donors' samples.

CDR3 DNA sequence: TGTGCCAGCAGTCATCTGACTAGCGGGAGAACGTCCTACGAGCAGTACTTC. This sequence encodes CASSHLTSGRTSYEQYF. The chain joins TRBV12-3 or TRBV12-4 to TRBJ2-7; 12 positions agree with TRBD2. The CDR3 extends over 17 amino acids. Unmatched junction bases numbered 9, after V lost 5 bases and J lost 1 base.

This chain joins TRBV4-1 and TRBJ2-1, with D unresolved. V was pared by 1 base and J by 7 bases, with 11 bases between. Germline-derived CDR1 and CDR2 are MGHRA and YSYEKL. The CDR3 covers 14 residues. The CDR3 DNA follows: TGCGCCAGCAGCCAAGGCTCGATCATAAATGAGCAGTTCTTC. Amino acid sequence: CASSQGSIINEQFF.

The chain joins TRBV6-1 to TRBJ2-5; D might be TRBD1 (5 bases). Trimming removed 5 bases at V and 4 bases at J, with 17 bases between. There are 15 residues in the CDR3. Looked up from germline, CDR1 is MNHNS and CDR2 is SASEGT. CDR3 sequence: CASSKGRVVLETQYF. Here the CDR3 DNA reads TGTGCCAGCAGTAAGGGCAGGGTTGTTTTAGAGACCCAGTACTTC.

This clone occurred many times. The chain combines TRBV27 with TRBJ1-1, with TRBD1 matching over 8 bases. The junction had 2 bases not matched to a gene; V was cut back by 8 bases and J by 0 bases. This CDR3 region has 13 residues. Germline CDR1 is MNHEY and CDR2 is SMNVEV (reference sequence). The CDR3 bases are TGTGCCAGCCTGGGACAGGTGAACACTGAAGCTTTCTTT. This encodes CASLGQVNTEAFF.

The sample holds a few counts of this clone. A much larger clone sits a single nucleotide away, making a read error possible. V is TRBV5-1 and J is TRBJ2-5; weak D call: TRBD2 (7 bases). V lost 5 bases and J 3 bases, leaving 8 bases between the germline ends. Germline V gene data show CDR1 as SGHRS and CDR2 as YFSETQ. The CDR3 is 12 amino acids. The CDR3 DNA reads TGCGCCAGCAGAGGGGGGGAAGAGACCCAGTACTTC. Protein product: CASRGGEETQYF.

In regard to this clone: Since a much larger clone is just one base distant, this may be a read error. V is TRBV12-3 or TRBV12-4 and J is TRBJ2-1, with D maybe TRBD1 (6 bases). This CDR3 is built from 19 residues. With 3 bases removed from V and 3 bases from J, the gap between germline ends came to 24 bases. The DNA for the CDR3 is TGTGCCAGCAGTTTTACGACAGGTGGACAGTGCTCTTACTACAATGAGCAGTTCTTC. It specifies CASSFTTGGQCSYYNEQFF.

This clone showed up many times. The same CDR3 arises from other DNA sequences in this sample as well. The CDR3, as DNA: TGCAGTGCCGACCTAGCGGGAGGGATATACGAGCAGTACTTC. Its protein is CSADLAGGIYEQYF. The rearrangement links TRBV20-1 to TRBJ2-7; 12 nucleotides align to TRBD2. Losses at the gene ends were 6 bases for V and 4 bases for J; bases not matched to a gene: 7. From germline, CDR1 is DFQATT and CDR2 SNEGSKA (reference sequence). The CDR3 spans 14 residues.